This T cell receptor beta chain was identified in a study of PD-1 blockade in mismatch repair-deficient tumors. Notes on the study in general: After pembrolizumab, tumor-resident clones rose rapidly, then generally contracted before radiologic responses.

This table comes from immunoSEQ multiplex PCR, and its TCRdb copy is limited to in-frame clones, with some not included. The sample contains approximately 8,300 clones, roughly 87% of which appear only once. As for this clone: Its antigen remains unidentified.

The time point here: 10-day in vitro stimulation with candidate mutation-associated neoantigen peptide 1. A roughly ten-day in vitro culture was run per each of seven reactive peptides. The specimen comprised cells cultured in vitro, sampled from a patient treated with pembrolizumab. This clonotype was obtained from an adult with mismatch repair-deficient cancer.

The CDR3 here is CASSGGFGGSYNEQFF. The CDR3 DNA follows: TGTGCCAGCAGCGGGGGGTTTGGCGGCTCCTACAATGAGCAGTTCTTC. The V and J genes are TRBV7-8 and TRBJ2-1; perhaps TRBD2 as D (6 bases). Germline CDR1 is SGHVS and CDR2 is FQNEAQ. Trimming took 5 bases from V and 0 from J, leaving 14 bases between them. This CDR3 has 16 amino acids. The complete variable domain, with remaining parts taken from reference TRBV7-8 and TRBJ2-1, reads GAGVSQSPRYKVAKRGQDVALRCDPISGHVSLFWYQQALGQGPEFLTYFQNEAQLDKSGLPSDRFFAERPEGSVSTLKIQRTQQEDSAVYLCASSGGFGGSYNEQFFGPGTRLTVL.